Listed below are T cell receptor beta chains from one sample, sequenced in a study of cytomegalovirus exposure and HLA in healthy donors. Produced via immunoSEQ multiplex PCR; TCRdb's table is partial and in-frame only. This sample yields over 110,000 clones, of which just under 85% are seen a single time; more than 1.4% belongs to the top ten. The sample consisted of PBMCs. All receptors derive from a woman in her 30s in good health and CMV-seronegative. CDR3s include the opening cysteine and the closing phenylalanine or tryptophan. The order of the fields is J gene, V gene, CDR3 protein.

j_gene: TRBJ1-2
v_gene: TRBV27
CDR3aa: CASSPQAFYGYTF

j_gene: TRBJ1-2
v_gene: TRBV6-1
CDR3aa: CASSVNRGGGYTF

j_gene: TRBJ1-2
v_gene: TRBV2
CDR3aa: CASSLARGTLEGYTF

j_gene: TRBJ1-3
v_gene: TRBV9
CDR3aa: CASSQGHSGNTIYF

j_gene: TRBJ1-1
v_gene: TRBV6-6
CDR3aa: CASRPAGTLNTEAFF

j_gene: TRBJ2-1
v_gene: TRBV4-2
CDR3aa: CASSQGWGQLNNNEQFF

j_gene: TRBJ2-2
v_gene: TRBV5-4
CDR3aa: CASSPPTGRNTGELFF

j_gene: TRBJ1-1
v_gene: TRBV29-1
CDR3aa: CSVEDSLVGGDEAFF

j_gene: TRBJ2-3
v_gene: TRBV5-6
CDR3aa: CASSLTRGGHTDTQYF

j_gene: TRBJ1-2
v_gene: TRBV27
CDR3aa: CASSQQGARGYTF

j_gene: TRBJ2-7
v_gene: TRBV5-6
CDR3aa: CASSLRGGIGEQYF

j_gene: TRBJ2-3
v_gene: TRBV28
CDR3aa: CASSQRRPSGTDTQYF

j_gene: TRBJ1-2
v_gene: TRBV5-4
CDR3aa: CASSLSGVYGYTF

j_gene: TRBJ1-5
v_gene: TRBV4-3
CDR3aa: CASSQDSFGNQPQHF

j_gene: TRBJ1-6
v_gene: TRBV9
CDR3aa: CASSAGTRSPLHF

j_gene: TRBJ1-6
v_gene: TRBV27
CDR3aa: CASRLLSYNSPLHF

j_gene: TRBJ1-2
v_gene: TRBV18
CDR3aa: CASSSVRYAGTGINYGYTF

j_gene: TRBJ2-2
v_gene: TRBV4-2
CDR3aa: CASSQEGQKNTGELFF

j_gene: TRBJ2-3
v_gene: TRBV11-1
CDR3aa: CASSSGTSRADTQYF

j_gene: TRBJ1-2
v_gene: TRBV5-1
CDR3aa: CASSLDPGTAYGYTF

j_gene: TRBJ1-6
v_gene: TRBV5-4
CDR3aa: CASRARGSYNSPLHF

j_gene: TRBJ1-2
v_gene: TRBV6-1
CDR3aa: CASSSGTGGFLGYTF

j_gene: TRBJ1-3
v_gene: TRBV19
CDR3aa: CASSGQGGSGNTIYF

j_gene: TRBJ1-3
v_gene: TRBV6-5
CDR3aa: CASSLNRGHTIYF

j_gene: TRBJ1-6
v_gene: TRBV19
CDR3aa: CASSIGASVYSPLHF

j_gene: TRBJ1-1
v_gene: TRBV6-4
CDR3aa: CASSAGGVNTEAFF

j_gene: TRBJ2-6
v_gene: TRBV12-5
CDR3aa: CASGIRTGKRFSGANVLTF

j_gene: TRBJ2-1
v_gene: TRBV7-9
CDR3aa: CASSPSGGVGEQFF

j_gene: TRBJ1-2
v_gene: TRBV6-6
CDR3aa: CASSSGTGLSNYGYTF

j_gene: TRBJ2-5
v_gene: TRBV4-1
CDR3aa: CASSQTQAGGQETQYF

j_gene: TRBJ1-2
v_gene: TRBV6-6
CDR3aa: CASSEGVPYGYTF

j_gene: TRBJ2-5
v_gene: TRBV7-9
CDR3aa: CASSPRGQETQYF

j_gene: TRBJ1-2
v_gene: TRBV7-2
CDR3aa: CASSLDSGNYGYTF

j_gene: TRBJ2-1
v_gene: TRBV4-3
CDR3aa: CASSQNWDTGNEQFF

j_gene: TRBJ2-7
v_gene: TRBV18
CDR3aa: CASSPFEGDEQYF

j_gene: TRBJ1-3
v_gene: TRBV18
CDR3aa: CASSPQPALGNTIYF

j_gene: TRBJ2-7
v_gene: TRBV12-1
CDR3aa: CASSSTRLAGAKYTYEQYF

j_gene: TRBJ2-4
v_gene: TRBV9
CDR3aa: CASSVGGQRPEVKNIQYF

j_gene: TRBJ2-3
v_gene: TRBV7-2
CDR3aa: CASSLAGTSGGPDTQYF

j_gene: TRBJ1-1
v_gene: TRBV6-5
CDR3aa: CASSYTTGVNTEAFF

j_gene: TRBJ2-7
v_gene: TRBV5-1
CDR3aa: CASSVDRNYYEQYF

j_gene: TRBJ2-2
v_gene: TRBV4-1
CDR3aa: CASSQDWPSTGELFF

j_gene: TRBJ2-1
v_gene: TRBV9
CDR3aa: CASSVGSGGNEQFF

j_gene: TRBJ1-6
v_gene: TRBV2
CDR3aa: CASSESRSSYNSPLHF

j_gene: TRBJ1-6
v_gene: TRBV7-8
CDR3aa: CASSLAWGGRAYNSPLHF

j_gene: TRBJ2-4
v_gene: TRBV11-2
CDR3aa: CASSAMLDRVNIQYF

j_gene: TRBJ2-7
v_gene: TRBV19
CDR3aa: CASSIDGVYSYEQYF

j_gene: TRBJ2-1
v_gene: TRBV18
CDR3aa: CASSTTGTGVIEQFF

j_gene: TRBJ2-3
v_gene: TRBV11-3
CDR3aa: CASSVGQRRTDTQYF